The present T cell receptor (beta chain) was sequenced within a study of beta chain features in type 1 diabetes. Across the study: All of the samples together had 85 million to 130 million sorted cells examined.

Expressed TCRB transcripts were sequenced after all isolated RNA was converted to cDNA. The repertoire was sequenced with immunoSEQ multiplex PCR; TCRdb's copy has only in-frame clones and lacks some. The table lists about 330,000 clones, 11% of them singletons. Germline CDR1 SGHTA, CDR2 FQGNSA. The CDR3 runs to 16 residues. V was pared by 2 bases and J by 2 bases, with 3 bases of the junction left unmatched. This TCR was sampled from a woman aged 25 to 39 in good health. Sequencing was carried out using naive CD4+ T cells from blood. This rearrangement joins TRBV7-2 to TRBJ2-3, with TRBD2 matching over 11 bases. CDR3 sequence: CASSLTLAGVTDTQYF. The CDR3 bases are TGTGCCAGCAGCTTAACACTAGCGGGAGTCACAGATACGCAGTATTTT.